Listed below are T cell receptor beta chains from one sample, sequenced in a study of blood T cell repertoires in COVID-19. Sequenced by immunoSEQ multiplex PCR; TCRdb stores in-frame clones only, minus some. Of roughly 300,000 clones in the sample, 85% to 90% were seen once. The specimen was peripheral blood. The receptors were gathered from a woman in her 30s with COVID-19, enrolled during active disease. Both conserved end residues are part of each CDR3. A D gene is named only where the DNA matches it firmly. Clone sizes are given selectively: once, few, many, or a class where the clone is expanded.

NA	TRBV13	TRBJ1-1	NA	CASNIALGTEAFF	TGTGCCAGCAACATAGCCCTCGGCACTGAAGCTTTCTTT
few	TRBV3-1/TRBV3-2	TRBJ1-1	NA	CASSQSHMNTEAFF	TGTGCCAGCAGCCAAAGTCACATGAACACTGAAGCTTTCTTT
NA	TRBV19	TRBJ2-6	NA	CAGSTGSGANVLTF	TGTGCCGGATCGACAGGATCTGGGGCCAACGTCCTGACTTTC
NA	TRBV27	TRBJ2-1	NA	CASSLRDSLNEQFF	TGTGCCAGCAGTCTCCGGGACTCCCTCAATGAGCAGTTCTTC
NA	TRBV9	TRBJ2-2	NA	CASSVGRRITGELFF	TGTGCCAGCAGCGTGGGGCGGCGAATCACCGGGGAGCTGTTTTTT
NA	TRBV4-1	TRBJ2-5	TRBD1	CASSPVTGGQETQYF	TGCGCCAGCAGCCCCGTGACAGGGGGCCAAGAGACCCAGTACTTC
NA	TRBV4-1	TRBJ2-5	TRBD1	CASSQGDRFRGPQETQYF	TGCGCCAGCAGCCAAGGGGACAGGTTCCGGGGGCCCCAAGAGACCCAGTACTTC
NA	TRBV5-4	TRBJ2-2	NA	CASSLGVQNTGELFF	TGTGCCAGCAGCTTGGGAGTTCAAAACACCGGGGAGCTGTTTTTT
NA	TRBV19	TRBJ2-3	NA	CASSVPGTDTQYF	TGTGCCAGTAGCGTACCGGGCACAGATACGCAGTATTTT
NA	TRBV5-1	TRBJ1-1	NA	CASSPTDLGGTEAFF	TGCGCCAGCAGCCCTACTGACCTCGGCGGGACTGAAGCTTTCTTT
NA	TRBV20-1	TRBJ2-2	NA	CSARVGELFF	TGCAGTGCCCGGGTCGGGGAGCTGTTTTTT
NA	TRBV5-6	TRBJ2-7	NA	CASSLIGREPYEQYF	TGTGCCAGCAGCTTGATAGGCAGGGAACCCTACGAGCAGTACTTC
NA	TRBV9	TRBJ2-3	NA	CASSVGALSDTQYF	TGTGCCAGCAGCGTAGGGGCTCTCTCAGATACGCAGTATTTT
NA	TRBV4-1	TRBJ1-1	NA	CASRPPGGTEAFF	TGCGCCAGCCGGCCCCCGGGAGGGACTGAAGCTTTCTTT
NA	TRBV10-2	TRBJ2-5	NA	CASSHHPLAVETQYF	TGCGCCAGCAGTCACCATCCCCTAGCAGTGGAGACCCAGTACTTC
once	TRBV6-5	TRBJ1-1	NA	CASIRTEAFF	TGTGCCAGCATCCGCACTGAAGCTTTCTTT
NA	TRBV12-3/TRBV12-4	TRBJ2-5	TRBD1	CASTRDRAETQYF	TGTGCCAGCACCAGAGACAGGGCGGAGACCCAGTACTTC
NA	TRBV2	TRBJ2-7	TRBD2	CATEGLAGLGEQYF	TGTGCCACAGAGGGACTAGCGGGGTTGGGCGAGCAGTACTTC
NA	TRBV11-2	TRBJ2-3	NA	CASSPRTEDGTQYF	TGTGCCAGCAGCCCACGGACTGAGGACGGTACGCAGTATTTT
NA	TRBV5-5	TRBJ2-1	TRBD2	CASSGGLAHEQFF	TGTGCCAGCAGCGGGGGACTAGCCCATGAGCAGTTCTTC
NA	TRBV9	TRBJ2-7	NA	CASTPTDGKSYEQYF	TGTGCCAGCACCCCCACAGACGGAAAGTCCTACGAGCAGTACTTC
NA	TRBV11-2	TRBJ2-2	NA	CASSLGHNTGELFF	TGTGCCAGCAGCTTAGGTCATAACACCGGGGAGCTGTTTTTT
NA	TRBV20-1	TRBJ1-2	NA	CSASDNVGYTF	TGCAGTGCTAGTGACAATGTCGGCTACACCTTC
NA	TRBV6-6	TRBJ2-1	TRBD1	CASSYSTGTGASEQFF	TGTGCCAGCAGTTACTCTACCGGGACAGGGGCGTCTGAGCAGTTCTTC
few	TRBV5-1	TRBJ1-6	NA	CASSLKLDSPLHF	TGCGCCAGCAGCTTGAAACTGGATTCACCCCTCCACTTT
NA	TRBV6-2/TRBV6-3	TRBJ1-6	NA	CASSSGYSPLHF	TGTGCCAGCAGTTCAGGGTACTCACCCCTCCACTTT
once	TRBV2	TRBJ2-7	TRBD2	CASSEAGRGTSYEQYF	TGTGCCAGCAGTGAAGCGGGGCGGGGGACCTCCTACGAGCAGTACTTC
NA	TRBV15	TRBJ1-4	NA	CATSREAGPINEKLFF	TGTGCCACCAGCAGAGAGGCAGGCCCAATTAATGAAAAACTGTTTTTT
NA	TRBV2	TRBJ1-5	NA	CASSFTNSNQPQHF	TGTGCCAGCAGTTTCACAAATAGCAATCAGCCCCAGCATTTT
once	TRBV5-1	TRBJ1-1	NA	CASSPSYLLPDTEAFF	TGCGCCAGCAGCCCTTCGTACCTCCTACCGGACACTGAAGCTTTCTTT
NA	TRBV10-3	TRBJ2-1	TRBD1	CAIGGRGQGFYNEQFF	TGTGCCATCGGTGGTCGTGGACAGGGGTTCTACAATGAGCAGTTCTTC
NA	TRBV6-5	TRBJ2-5	NA	CASSYSSWRGETQYF	TGTGCCAGCAGTTACTCTTCCTGGCGGGGCGAGACCCAGTACTTC
few	TRBV4-2	TRBJ1-6	TRBD1	CASRGTEGSPLHF	TGTGCCAGCAGGGGGACAGAGGGTTCACCCCTCCACTTT
NA	TRBV18	TRBJ2-3	TRBD1	CASSPDRVTQYF	TGTGCCAGCTCACCAGACAGGGTCACGCAGTATTTT
NA	TRBV19	TRBJ1-5	NA	CASSIRGGFNQPQHF	TGTGCCAGTAGTATCCGTGGGGGGTTCAATCAGCCCCAGCATTTT
NA	TRBV6-5	TRBJ2-3	TRBD2	CASNGLAGEGRQYF	TGTGCCAGCAACGGACTAGCGGGGGAGGGTCGGCAGTATTTT
NA	TRBV18	TRBJ2-5	NA	CASSPRDISQETQYF	TGTGCCAGCTCACCTCGGGACATTTCCCAAGAGACCCAGTACTTC
NA	TRBV4-1	TRBJ2-3	NA	CASSQGAGTDTQYF	TGCGCCAGCAGCCAAGGAGCGGGCACAGATACGCAGTATTTT
NA	TRBV27	TRBJ2-1	NA	CASSLGQGPIYEQFF	TGTGCCAGCAGTTTAGGGCAGGGCCCTATCTATGAGCAGTTCTTC
NA	TRBV14	TRBJ1-2	NA	CASSQDIDYSYGYTF	TGTGCCAGCAGCCAAGATATCGATTACAGCTATGGCTACACCTTC
NA	TRBV19	TRBJ1-1	TRBD1	CAGSPGTGVSVNTEAFF	TGTGCCGGATCGCCCGGGACAGGGGTTTCGGTGAACACTGAAGCTTTCTTT
NA	TRBV6-5	TRBJ2-1	NA	CAAQAYNEQFF	TGTGCCGCACAGGCGTACAATGAGCAGTTCTTC